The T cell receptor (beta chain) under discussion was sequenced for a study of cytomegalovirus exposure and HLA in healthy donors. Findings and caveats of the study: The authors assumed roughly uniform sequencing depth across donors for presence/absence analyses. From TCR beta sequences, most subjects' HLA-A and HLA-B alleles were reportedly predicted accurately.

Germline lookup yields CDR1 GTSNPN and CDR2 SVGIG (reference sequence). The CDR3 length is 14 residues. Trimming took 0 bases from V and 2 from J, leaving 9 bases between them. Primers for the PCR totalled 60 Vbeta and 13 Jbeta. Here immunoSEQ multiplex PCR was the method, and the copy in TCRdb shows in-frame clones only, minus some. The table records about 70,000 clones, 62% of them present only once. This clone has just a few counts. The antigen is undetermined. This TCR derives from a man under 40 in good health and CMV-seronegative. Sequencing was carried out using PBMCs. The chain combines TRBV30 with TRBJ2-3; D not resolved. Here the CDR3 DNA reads TGTGCCTGGAGTGTCAGCGTGAACACAGATACGCAGTATTTT. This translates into CAWSVSVNTDTQYF.